This T cell receptor (beta chain) was captured in a study of blood T cell repertoires in COVID-19. CDR1 and CDR2 from the germline V gene are MNHEY and SVGAGI. Between the trimmed V and J ends, which lost 8 bases and 4 bases, there was a span of 11 bases. There are 12 residues in the CDR3. Some clones are missing from TCRdb's copy, which holds only in-frame ones; the method was immunoSEQ multiplex PCR. The sample yields about 78,000 clones, roughly 87% seen once. The chain carries TRBV6-5 and TRBJ1-2; tentatively, D is TRBD1 (5 bases). The receptor comes from a woman aged 45-60 years in a cohort sampled during active COVID-19. Sequenced sample: peripheral blood. The CDR3, as DNA: TGTGCCAGCGGGGGGGATCCCTATGGCTACACCTTC. It encodes CASGGDPYGYTF.